This section outlines one T cell receptor beta chain sequence together with its context. This sample is drawn from a study of blood T cell repertoires in COVID-19. As for the study in general: Acute-phase and convalescent COVID-19 samples originated in the United States, Italy and Spain. PBMCs, B-cell-depleted T cells, or T cells provided the cDNA or gDNA that made up the material.

As originally analysed: Reference gene primer amplification gave nucleated cell count estimates. Clones were read by immunoSEQ multiplex PCR, and TCRdb kept only the in-frame ones, dropping some. V, J and clone size are taken as reported in that table, and D and trimming were inferred from the DNA itself. The sample comprises some 200,000 clones, approximately 90% of which are singletons, and 0.53% rests with the top ten. J lost 0 bases, V lost 7 bases, and 7 bases had no gene match. From germline, CDR1 is SGHRS and CDR2 YFSETQ. The CDR3 extends over 15 amino acids. This clonotype was obtained from a man aged 45-65 years with acute or convalescent COVID-19. The chain recombines TRBV5-1 with TRBJ2-7; 10 bases match TRBD2. The source material was peripheral blood. CDR3 protein: CASRRGTSDSYEQYF. The DNA for the CDR3 is TGCGCCAGCCGGCGAGGGACTAGCGACTCCTACGAGCAGTACTTC.